The 12 T cell receptor beta chains given below trace back to one sample, sequenced in a study of T cells expressing NK-cell markers (dated by TCRdb to the early 2020s). The library was made by 5' RACE. Instrument used: Illumina HiSeq 2000. Reprocessed by TCRdb, the reads give a single entry per CDR3 protein sequence, without DNA. The sample's table lists a count of about 460,000 distinct CDR3 sequences. The ten largest clonotypes hold under 1.5% of the sample. The sequenced sample was blood T cells: a sorted CD56 or NKG2C T cell subset, CD4+ or CD8+ T cells, or bulk PBMC T cells (not recorded which). The source is a woman between 45 and 60 years old in good health. Donor details come from another sample of the same person, matched by shared clones.

The chain links TRBV7-2 to TRBJ2-3. The V gene's germline CDR1 is SGHTA and CDR2 FQGNSA. The CDR3 sequence is 14 residues long. The CDR3 sequence: CASSLQRGTDTQYF.

This chain connects TRBV7-9 to TRBJ1-4; no DNA is available, so the TRBD1 call from TCRdb remains unchecked. The germline gives CDR1 SEHNR, CDR2 FQNEAQ (reference sequence). This CDR3 region has 19 residues. CDR3 amino acids: CASSLKTQGGGPTNEKLFF.

The CDR3 loop reads CSASDPWTSGFVNEQFF. J is TRBJ2-1 and V is TRBV20-1; the TRBD2 assignment by TCRdb is unverifiable without DNA. Germline V CDR1 and CDR2: DFQATT, SNEGSKA (reference sequence). This CDR3 contains 17 residues.

The V and J genes are TRBV7-7 and TRBJ2-2; TCRdb selects TRBD1, and the lack of DNA leaves this call unchecked. This CDR3 is built from 14 residues. Looked up from germline, CDR1 is SSHAT and CDR2 is FNYEAQ (reference sequence). The CDR3 sequence: CASTRGGEDGELFF.

The genes are TRBV7-9 and TRBJ1-5; the D call of TRBD1 rests on TCRdb alone, since no DNA is present to check it. CDR3 length: 14 residues. The germline V gene encodes CDR1 SEHNR and CDR2 FQNEAQ (reference sequence). The CDR3 sequence: CASSSDSPNQPQHF. The full variable domain, in which reference TRBV7-9 and TRBJ1-5 provide the parts outside the CDR3, is DTGVSQNPRHKITKRGQNVTFRCDPISEHNRLYWYRQTLGQGPEFLTYFQNEAQLEKSRLLSDRFSAERPKGSFSTLEIQRTEQGDSAMYLCASSSDSPNQPQHFGDGTRLSIL.

The V gene is TRBV9, the J gene TRBJ1-5; TCRdb selects TRBD1, and the lack of DNA leaves this call unchecked. The CDR3 loop spans 14 amino acids. Germline-derived CDR1 and CDR2 are SGDLS and YYNGEE. CDR3 sequence reads: CASSVGPGDQPQHF.

The chain is built from TRBV7-2 and TRBJ2-3; the D call of TRBD1 rests on TCRdb alone, since no DNA is present to check it. Germline V gene data show CDR1 as SGHTA and CDR2 as FQGNSA. The length of the CDR3 is 16 residues. CDR3: CASSFVRTGGGDTQYF.

The chain recombines TRBV11-2 with TRBJ2-5; the TCRdb call, TRBD2, lacks DNA for checking. CDR1 and CDR2 (germline): SGHAT, FQNNGV. This CDR3 contains 14 residues. This chain's CDR3 is CASSLPGGIETQYF.

J is TRBJ2-1 and V is TRBV12-3 or TRBV12-4; TCRdb's D call, TRBD2, is unchecked because there is no DNA. The CDR3 totals 15 residues. This chain's CDR3 is CASSPGTSAYNEQFF.

This sequence joins TRBV4-1 and TRBJ2-5; TCRdb selects TRBD2, and the lack of DNA leaves this call unchecked. This CDR3 is 14 amino acids long. In germline, CDR1 is MGHRA, CDR2 YSYEKL. CDR3 amino acids: CASSDSGSLETQYF.

J is TRBJ1-2 and V is TRBV19; TCRdb lists TRBD1, though no DNA is available to test this call. Looked up from germline, CDR1 is LNHDA and CDR2 is SQIVND (reference sequence). CDR3 length: 16 amino acids. CDR3 residues: CASSIGPGAQSYGYTF.

The chain recombines TRBV7-6 with TRBJ1-1; without DNA, the TCRdb call of TRBD1 cannot be checked. This CDR3 is built from 16 residues. Looked up from germline, CDR1 is SGHVS and CDR2 is FNYEAQ. CDR3 region: CASSSDRQGINTEAFF. The full variable domain, in which reference TRBV7-6 and TRBJ1-1 provide the parts outside the CDR3, is GAGVSQSPRYKVTKRGQDVALRCDPISGHVSLYWYRQALGQGPEFLTYFNYEAQQDKSGLPNDRFSAERPEGSISTLTIQRTEQRDSAMYRCASSSDRQGINTEAFFGQGTRLTVV.